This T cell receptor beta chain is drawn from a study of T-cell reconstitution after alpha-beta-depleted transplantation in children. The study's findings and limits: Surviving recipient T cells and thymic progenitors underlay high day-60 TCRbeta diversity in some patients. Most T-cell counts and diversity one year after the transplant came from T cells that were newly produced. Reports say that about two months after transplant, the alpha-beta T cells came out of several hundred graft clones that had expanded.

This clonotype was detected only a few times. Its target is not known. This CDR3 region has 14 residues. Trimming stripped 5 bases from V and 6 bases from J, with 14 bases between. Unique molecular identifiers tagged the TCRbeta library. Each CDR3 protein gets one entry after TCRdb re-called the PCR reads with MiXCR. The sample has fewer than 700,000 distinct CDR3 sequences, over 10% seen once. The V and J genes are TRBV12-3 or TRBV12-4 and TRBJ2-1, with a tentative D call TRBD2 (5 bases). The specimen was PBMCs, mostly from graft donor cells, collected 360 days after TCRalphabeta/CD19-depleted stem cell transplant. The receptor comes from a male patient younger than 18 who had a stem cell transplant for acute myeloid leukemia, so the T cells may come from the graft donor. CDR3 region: CASSRGPPVNEQFF. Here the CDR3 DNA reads TGTGCCAGCAGTCGCGGGCCCCCCGTCAATGAGCAGTTCTTC.